The present T cell receptor beta chain was sequenced within a study of blood T cell repertoires in COVID-19. Study as a whole: Sites across the United States, Italy and Spain contributed samples from acute and convalescent COVID-19. Nucleic acid was either cDNA or gDNA, and it came from T cells, B-cell-depleted T cells, or PBMCs.

Germline CDR1 is MNHEY and CDR2 is SVGAGI. CDR3 length equals 15 residues. The V end lost 6 bases, the J end lost 4 bases, and 19 bases lay between the germline ends. Authors' data handling: Amplifying reference gene primers gave estimates of nucleated cell counts. Generated by immunoSEQ multiplex PCR, the TCRdb table keeps only in-frame clones and is missing some. V and J calls and clone size come straight from that table; D and trimming were deduced from the DNA. In the table there are about 100,000 clones, about nine tenths of which are singletons. The chain couples TRBV6-5 to TRBJ2-7, with TRBD2 as a possible D gene (6 bases). The specimen sequenced was peripheral blood. This receptor was taken from a man aged 45-65 years with active COVID-19. The CDR3 coding sequence is TGTGCCAGCAGATTCACGGACGGGGGAACGTACGAGCAGTACTTC. The encoded protein is CASRFTDGGTYEQYF.